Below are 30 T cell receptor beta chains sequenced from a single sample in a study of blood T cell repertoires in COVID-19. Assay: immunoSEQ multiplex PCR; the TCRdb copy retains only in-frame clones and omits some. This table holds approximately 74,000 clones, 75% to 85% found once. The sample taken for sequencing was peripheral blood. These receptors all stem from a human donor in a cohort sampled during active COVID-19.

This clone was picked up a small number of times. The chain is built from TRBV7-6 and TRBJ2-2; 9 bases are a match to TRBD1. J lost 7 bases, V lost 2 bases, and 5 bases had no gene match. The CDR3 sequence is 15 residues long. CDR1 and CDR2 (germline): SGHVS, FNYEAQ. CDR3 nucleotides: TGTGCCAGCAGCTTAATGGACAGGGGCGTCGGGGAGCTGTTTTTT. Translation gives CASSLMDRGVGELFF.

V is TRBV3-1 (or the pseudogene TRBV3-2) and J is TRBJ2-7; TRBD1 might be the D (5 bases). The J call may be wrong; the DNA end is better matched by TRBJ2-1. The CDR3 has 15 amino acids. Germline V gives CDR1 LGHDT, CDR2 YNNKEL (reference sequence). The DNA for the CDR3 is TGTGCCAGCAGCCCGACAGCGATAAGAACTAATGAGCAGTTCTTC. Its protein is CASSPTAIRTNEQFF.

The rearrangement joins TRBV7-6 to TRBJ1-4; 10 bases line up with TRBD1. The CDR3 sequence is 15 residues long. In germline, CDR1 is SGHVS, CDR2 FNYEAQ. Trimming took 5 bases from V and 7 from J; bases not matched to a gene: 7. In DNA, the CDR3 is TGTGCCAGCAGCCAACGGACAGGGGGGGTTGAAAAACTGTTTTTT. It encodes CASSQRTGGVEKLFF.

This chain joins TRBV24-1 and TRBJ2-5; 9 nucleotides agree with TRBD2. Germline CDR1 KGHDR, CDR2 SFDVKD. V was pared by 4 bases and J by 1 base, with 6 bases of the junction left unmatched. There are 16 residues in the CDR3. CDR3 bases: TGTGCCACCAGTGAGTTAGCGGGAGCCGCCCAAGAGACCCAGTACTTC. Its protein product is CATSELAGAAQETQYF.

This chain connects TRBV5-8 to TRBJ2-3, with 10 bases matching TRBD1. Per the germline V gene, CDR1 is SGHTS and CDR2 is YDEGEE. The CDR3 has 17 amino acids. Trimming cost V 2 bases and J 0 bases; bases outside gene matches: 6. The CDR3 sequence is CASSLSGTGVSTDTQYF. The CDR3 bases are TGTGCCAGCAGCTTATCCGGGACAGGGGTCAGCACAGATACGCAGTATTTT.

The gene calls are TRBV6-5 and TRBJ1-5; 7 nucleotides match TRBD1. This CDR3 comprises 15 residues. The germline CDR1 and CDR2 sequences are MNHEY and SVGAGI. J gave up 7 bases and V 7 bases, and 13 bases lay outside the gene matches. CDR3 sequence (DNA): TGTGCCAGCAAGAGGGCCGGGACAGAAAGGCAGCCCCAGCATTTT. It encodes CASKRAGTERQPQHF.

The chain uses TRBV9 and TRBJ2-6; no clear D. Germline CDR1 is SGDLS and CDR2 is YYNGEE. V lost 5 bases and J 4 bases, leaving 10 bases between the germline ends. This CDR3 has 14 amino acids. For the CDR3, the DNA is TGTGCCAGCAGTCCGGTCTGGGGGGCCAACGTCCTGACTTTC. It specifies CASSPVWGANVLTF.

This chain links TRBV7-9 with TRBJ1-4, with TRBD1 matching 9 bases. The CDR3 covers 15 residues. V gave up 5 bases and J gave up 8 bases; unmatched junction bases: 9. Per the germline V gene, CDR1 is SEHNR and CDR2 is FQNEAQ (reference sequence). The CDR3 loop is CASSAGQGSGEKLFF. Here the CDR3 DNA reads TGTGCCAGCAGCGCCGGACAGGGGTCTGGAGAAAAACTGTTTTTT.

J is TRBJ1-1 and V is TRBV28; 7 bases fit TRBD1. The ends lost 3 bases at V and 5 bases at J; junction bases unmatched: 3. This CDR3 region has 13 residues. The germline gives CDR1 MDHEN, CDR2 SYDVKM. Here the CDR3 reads CASSFVRGTEAFF. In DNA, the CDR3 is TGTGCCAGCAGTTTTGTCAGGGGGACTGAAGCTTTCTTT.

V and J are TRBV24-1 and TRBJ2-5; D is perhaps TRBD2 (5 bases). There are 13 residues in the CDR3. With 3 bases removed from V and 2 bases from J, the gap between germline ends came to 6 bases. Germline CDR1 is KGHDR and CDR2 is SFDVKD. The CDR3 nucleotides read TGTGCCACCAGTGATGGGAGTCAAGAGACCCAGTACTTC. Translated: CATSDGSQETQYF.

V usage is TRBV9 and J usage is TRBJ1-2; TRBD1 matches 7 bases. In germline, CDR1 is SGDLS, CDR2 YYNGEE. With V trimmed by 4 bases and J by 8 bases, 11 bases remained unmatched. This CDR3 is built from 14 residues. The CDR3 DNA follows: TGTGCCAGCAGCCTGATGACAGGGCTCGGCGGCTACACCTTC. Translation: CASSLMTGLGGYTF.

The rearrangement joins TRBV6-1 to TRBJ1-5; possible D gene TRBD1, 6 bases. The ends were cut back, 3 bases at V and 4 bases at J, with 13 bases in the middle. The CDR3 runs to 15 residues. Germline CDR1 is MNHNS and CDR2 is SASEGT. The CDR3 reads CASSEMSGANQPQHF. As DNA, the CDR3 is TGTGCCAGCAGTGAGATGTCAGGGGCTAATCAGCCCCAGCATTTT.

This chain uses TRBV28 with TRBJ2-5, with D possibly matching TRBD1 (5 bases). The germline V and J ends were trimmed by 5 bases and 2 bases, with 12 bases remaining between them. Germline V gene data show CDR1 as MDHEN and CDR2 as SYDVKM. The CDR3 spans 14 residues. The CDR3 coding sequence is TGTGCCAGCAGTCTCCAGGGTGAGCAAGAGACCCAGTACTTC. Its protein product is CASSLQGEQETQYF. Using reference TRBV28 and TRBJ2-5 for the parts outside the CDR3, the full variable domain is DVKVTQSSRYLVKRTGEKVFLECVQDMDHENMFWYRQDPGLGLRLIYFSYDVKMKEKGDIPEGYSVSREKKERFSLILESASTNQTSMYLCASSLQGEQETQYFGPGTRLLVL.

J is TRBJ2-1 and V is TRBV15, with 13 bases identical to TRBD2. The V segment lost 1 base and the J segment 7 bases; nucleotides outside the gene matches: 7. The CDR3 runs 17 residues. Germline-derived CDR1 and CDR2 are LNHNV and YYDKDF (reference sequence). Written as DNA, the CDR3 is TGTGCCACCAGCAGAGCCCGGACTAGCGGGAGTAGGAATGAGCAGTTCTTC. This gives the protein CATSRARTSGSRNEQFF.

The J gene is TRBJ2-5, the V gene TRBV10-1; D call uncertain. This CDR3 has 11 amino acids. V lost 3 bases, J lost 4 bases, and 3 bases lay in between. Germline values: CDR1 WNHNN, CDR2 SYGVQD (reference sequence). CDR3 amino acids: CASSDRETQYF. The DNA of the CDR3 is TGCGCCAGCAGTGACCGAGAGACCCAGTACTTC.

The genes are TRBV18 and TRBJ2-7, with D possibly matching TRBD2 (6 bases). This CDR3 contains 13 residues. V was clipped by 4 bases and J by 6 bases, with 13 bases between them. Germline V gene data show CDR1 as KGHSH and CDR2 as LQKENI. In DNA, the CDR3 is TGTGCCAGCTCACGGGGGGACTTACTCGAGCAGTACTTC. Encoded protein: CASSRGDLLEQYF.

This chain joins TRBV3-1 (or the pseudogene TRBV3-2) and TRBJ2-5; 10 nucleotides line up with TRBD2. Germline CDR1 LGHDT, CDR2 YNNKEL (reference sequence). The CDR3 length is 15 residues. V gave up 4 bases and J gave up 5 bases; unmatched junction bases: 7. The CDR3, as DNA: TGTGCCAGCAGCCTCGGACTAGCGGCGAAGGAGACCCAGTACTTC. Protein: CASSLGLAAKETQYF.

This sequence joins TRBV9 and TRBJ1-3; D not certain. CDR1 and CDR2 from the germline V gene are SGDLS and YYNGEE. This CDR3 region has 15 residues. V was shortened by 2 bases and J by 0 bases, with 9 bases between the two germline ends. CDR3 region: CASSVEGRSGNTIYF. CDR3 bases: TGTGCCAGCAGCGTGGAGGGTCGCTCTGGAAACACCATATATTTT.

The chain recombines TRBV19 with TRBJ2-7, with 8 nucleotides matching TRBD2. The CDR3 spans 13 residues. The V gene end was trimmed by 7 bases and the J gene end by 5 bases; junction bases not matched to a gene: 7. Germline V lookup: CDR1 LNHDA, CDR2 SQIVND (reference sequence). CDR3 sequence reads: CASMDPGGDEQYF. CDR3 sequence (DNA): TGTGCCAGTATGGACCCGGGAGGGGACGAGCAGTACTTC.

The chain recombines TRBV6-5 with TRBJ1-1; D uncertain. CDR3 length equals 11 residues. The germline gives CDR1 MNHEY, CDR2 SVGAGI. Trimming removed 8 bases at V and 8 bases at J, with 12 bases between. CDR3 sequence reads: CASLSDGEAFF. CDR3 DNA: TGTGCCAGCCTAAGCGACGGAGAAGCTTTCTTT.

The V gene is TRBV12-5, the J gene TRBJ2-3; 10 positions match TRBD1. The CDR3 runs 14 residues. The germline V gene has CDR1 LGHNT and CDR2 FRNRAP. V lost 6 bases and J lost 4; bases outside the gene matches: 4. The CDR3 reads CASGKDRGADTQYF. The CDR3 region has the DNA TGTGCTAGTGGCAAGGACAGGGGGGCAGATACGCAGTATTTT.

The CDR3 nucleotides are TGCGCCAGCAGTGTTACCGGGACTAGCGACTACAATGAGCAGTTCTTC. Amino acids: CASSVTGTSDYNEQFF. V usage is TRBV10-2 and J usage is TRBJ2-1; 10 bases match TRBD2. The V and J ends lost 4 bases and 3 bases, in that order; junction bases with no gene match: 6. The CDR3 has 16 amino acids. CDR1 is WSHSY, CDR2 SAAADI, per germline.

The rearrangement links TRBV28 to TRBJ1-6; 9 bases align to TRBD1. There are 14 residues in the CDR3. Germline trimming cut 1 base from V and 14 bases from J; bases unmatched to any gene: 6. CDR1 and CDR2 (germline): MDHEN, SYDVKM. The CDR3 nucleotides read TGTGCCAGCAGTTTATCCGGGACAGGGTTCACCCTCCACTTT. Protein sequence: CASSLSGTGFTLHF.

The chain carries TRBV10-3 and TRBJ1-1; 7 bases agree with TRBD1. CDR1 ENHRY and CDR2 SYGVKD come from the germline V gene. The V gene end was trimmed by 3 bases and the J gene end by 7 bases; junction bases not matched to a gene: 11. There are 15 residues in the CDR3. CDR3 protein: CAISDEFGYRGEAFF. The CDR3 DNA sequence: TGTGCCATCAGTGATGAATTTGGGTACAGGGGTGAAGCTTTCTTT.

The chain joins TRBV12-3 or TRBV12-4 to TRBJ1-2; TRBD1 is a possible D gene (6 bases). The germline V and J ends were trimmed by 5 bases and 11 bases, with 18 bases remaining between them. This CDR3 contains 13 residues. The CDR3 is CASSLTGFGGYTF. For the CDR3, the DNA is TGTGCCAGCAGTCTGACAGGATTTGGTGGGTACACCTTC.

CDR3 nucleotides: TGTGCCAGTAGTACTATAACAGGGGTACAGCCCCAGCATTTT. It encodes CASSTITGVQPQHF. V gene TRBV19 combines with J gene TRBJ1-5, with 7 bases identical to TRBD1. Germline assignment: CDR1 LNHDA and CDR2 SQIVND (reference sequence). V lost 4 bases and J lost 7; bases outside the gene matches: 7. The CDR3 runs to 14 residues. Full variable domain (missing parts from reference TRBV19 and TRBJ1-5): DGGITQSPKYLFRKEGQNVTLSCEQNLNHDAMYWYRQDPGQGLRLIYYSQIVNDFQKGDIAEGYSVSREKKESFPLTVTSAQKNPTAFYLCASSTITGVQPQHFGDGTRLSIL.

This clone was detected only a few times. The CDR3 DNA reads as TGTGCCAGCAGCACCAAGGGGGTTGGCGAGCAGTACTTC. It specifies CASSTKGVGEQYF. The chain has TRBV11-2 and TRBJ2-7; D might be TRBD1 (6 bases). Trimming took off 5 bases at V and 6 bases at J, with 14 bases between the two ends. Germline values: CDR1 SGHAT, CDR2 FQNNGV. CDR3 length: 13 amino acids.

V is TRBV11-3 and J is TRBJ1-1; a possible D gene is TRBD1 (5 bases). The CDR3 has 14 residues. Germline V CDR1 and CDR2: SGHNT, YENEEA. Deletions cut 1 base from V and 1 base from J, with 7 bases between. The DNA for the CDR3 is TGTGCCAGCAGCTTAGGAACAGGGAACACTGAAGCTTTCTTT. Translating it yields CASSLGTGNTEAFF.

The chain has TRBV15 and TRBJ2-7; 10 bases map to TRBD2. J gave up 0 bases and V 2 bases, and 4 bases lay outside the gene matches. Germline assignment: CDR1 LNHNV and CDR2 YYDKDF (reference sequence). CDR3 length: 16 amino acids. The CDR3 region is CATSRTSGTSSYEQYF. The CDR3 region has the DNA TGTGCCACCAGCAGAACTAGCGGGACGAGCTCCTACGAGCAGTACTTC.

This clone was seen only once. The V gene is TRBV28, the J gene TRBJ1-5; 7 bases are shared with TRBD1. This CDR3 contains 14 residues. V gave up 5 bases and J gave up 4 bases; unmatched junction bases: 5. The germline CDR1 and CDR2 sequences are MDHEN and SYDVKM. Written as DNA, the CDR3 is TGTGCCAGCAGTCGGGACAGCTTTAATCAGCCCCAGCATTTT. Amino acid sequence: CASSRDSFNQPQHF.